This T cell receptor (beta chain) is drawn from a study of CD8+CD57+ T cells in acquired aplastic anemia. Whole-study findings and limits: No significant difference in CD8+ Simpson's diversity was found between patients and controls.

Patients picked for sequencing had shown CD8+CD57+ cell expansion detected by flow cytometry. Every one of the patients had aplastic anemia (severe, acquired). Patients were therapy-naive when their blood was sampled. This clonotype has at least ten counts. Antigen unknown. V was pared by 4 bases and J by 3 bases, with 9 bases between. Germline loops: CDR1 SEHNR, CDR2 FQNEAQ (reference sequence). The CDR3 spans 14 residues. Profiling of TCR beta VDJ combinations and CDR3 sequences used genomic DNA as template. TCRdb redid the calling of the reads with MiXCR, one entry per CDR3 protein. The sample comprises over 250,000 distinct CDR3 sequences, under 65% of which are singletons, and around 1.3% rests with the top ten.

The receptor was derived from a human donor with aplastic anemia. The sample consisted of sorted CD4+, CD8+, or CD8+CD57+ T cells (not recorded which) from PBMCs. The V and J genes are TRBV7-9 and TRBJ1-4; D gene uncertain. In DNA, the CDR3 is TGTGCCAGCAGCTCACAAAATCCTAATGAAAAACTGTTTTTT. This gives the protein CASSSQNPNEKLFF.